This T cell receptor (beta chain) was sequenced for a study of T cell responses to AZD1222 COVID-19 vaccine. General study points: Reports say nearly half of spike-specific TCRs go after unmutated variant regions. Repertoire sampling happened only post peak T cell response.

As to this clone: Its antigen is currently unknown.

Per the germline V gene, CDR1 is SGDLS and CDR2 is YYNGEE. Trimming took 0 bases from V and 2 from J, leaving 7 bases between them. The CDR3 covers 14 residues. The assay was immunoSEQ multiplex PCR, and TCRdb's table has in-frame clones only and misses some. The table lists under 150,000 clones, roughly 90% of them singletons. Second-dose intervals of approximately 4 or approximately 12 weeks were pooled. The receptor comes from an adult who received the AZD1222 COVID-19 vaccine. The genes are TRBV9 and TRBJ2-3; D not resolved. The material sequenced was peripheral blood, taken 28 days after the second AZD1222 dose. CDR3 sequence reads: CASSVGSNTDTQYF. The CDR3 DNA sequence: TGTGCCAGCAGCGTAGGAAGCAACACAGATACGCAGTATTTT.